This T cell receptor beta chain was identified in a study of shared clonotypes between healthy human individuals. Repertoires were generated with immunoSEQ multiplex PCR, while TCRdb's copy carries only in-frame clones and drops some. The sample lists some 500,000 clones, more than 95% occurring once. To note about this clone: Its antigen is unidentified.

V was cut by 7 bases and J by 6 bases, with 15 bases left in between. CDR1 and CDR2 from the germline V gene are SEHNR and FQNEAQ (reference sequence). This CDR3 has 14 residues. Study-level findings and limits: Non-shared clonotypes displayed generation probabilities falling below those of clonotypes present in all four donors.

Each of the donors was a healthy adult who was HIV-negative and had not had a recent acute infection or vaccination. CD4+ cells underwent separation, giving CD45RA+ naive and CD45RA-negative memory subsets. This TCR derives from a woman aged 25 to 39 in good health. The V and J genes are TRBV7-9 and TRBJ2-2; D remains unclear. The source material was naive CD4+ T cells sorted from blood. Documented subset: CD45RA+ positively selected. The CDR3 spells CASNPAHKAGELFF. For the CDR3, the DNA is TGTGCCAGCAACCCAGCACACAAGGCCGGGGAGCTGTTTTTT.